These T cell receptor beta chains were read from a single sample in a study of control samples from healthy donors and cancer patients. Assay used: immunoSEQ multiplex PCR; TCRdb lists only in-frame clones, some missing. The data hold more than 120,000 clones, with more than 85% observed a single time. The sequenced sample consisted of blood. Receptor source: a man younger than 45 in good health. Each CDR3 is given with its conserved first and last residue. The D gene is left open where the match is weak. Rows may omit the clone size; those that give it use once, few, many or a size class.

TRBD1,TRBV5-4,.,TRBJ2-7,CASSSDRAISYEQYF,TGTGCCAGCAGCTCGGACAGGGCCATCTCATACGAGCAGTACTTC
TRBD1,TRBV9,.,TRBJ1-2,CASTTGGSTFGYTF,TGTGCCAGCACTACAGGGGGCTCGACCTTTGGCTACACCTTC
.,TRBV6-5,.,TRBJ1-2,CASSYGEATYYGYTF,TGTGCCAGCAGTTACGGGGAAGCAACCTACTATGGCTACACCTTC
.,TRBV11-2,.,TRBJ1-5,CASSLGGVMQPQHF,TGTGCCAGCAGCTTAGGGGGGGTAATGCAGCCCCAGCATTTT
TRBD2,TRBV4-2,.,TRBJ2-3,CASSQMRAGSTSTDTQYF,TGTGCCAGCAGCCAAATGCGAGCGGGGAGTACTAGCACAGATACGCAGTATTTT
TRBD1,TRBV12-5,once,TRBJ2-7,CASGSPPTGGYEQYF,TGTGCTAGTGGTTCCCCCCCGACAGGGGGGTACGAGCAGTACTTC
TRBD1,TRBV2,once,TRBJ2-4,CASSEGQGATKNIQYF,TGTGCCAGCAGTGAGGGGCAGGGGGCGACCAAAAACATTCAGTACTTC
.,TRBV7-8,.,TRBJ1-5,CASSLNGAGFYSNQPQHF,TGTGCCAGCAGCTTAAATGGTGCGGGGTTTTATAGCAATCAGCCCCAGCATTTT
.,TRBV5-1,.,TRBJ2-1,CASSLEPVSYNEQFF,TGCGCCAGCAGCTTGGAGCCAGTTTCCTACAATGAGCAGTTCTTC
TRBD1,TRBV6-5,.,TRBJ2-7,CASLGTDSPYEQYF,TGTGCCAGCCTCGGGACAGACTCCCCCTACGAGCAGTACTTC
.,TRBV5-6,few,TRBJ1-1,CASSPQITGPVPEAFF,TGTGCCAGCAGCCCGCAAATAACGGGGCCGGTCCCTGAAGCTTTCTTT
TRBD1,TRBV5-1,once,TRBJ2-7,CASSFQGAYEQYF,TGCGCCAGCAGCTTTCAGGGGGCATACGAGCAGTACTTC
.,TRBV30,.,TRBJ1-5,CAWSVQGNQPQHF,TGTGCCTGGAGTGTACAGGGCAATCAGCCCCAGCATTTT
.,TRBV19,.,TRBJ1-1,CASSINVRVWHTEAFF,TGTGCCAGTAGTATAAACGTGAGGGTCTGGCACACTGAAGCTTTCTTT
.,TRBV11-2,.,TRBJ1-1,CASSLGQGNTEAFF,TGTGCCAGCAGCTTGGGTCAGGGGAACACTGAAGCTTTCTTT
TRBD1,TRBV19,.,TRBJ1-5,CASSLRQGNQPQHF,TGTGCCAGTAGTTTAAGACAGGGAAATCAGCCCCAGCATTTT
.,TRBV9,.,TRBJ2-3,CASSVDRYSTDTQYF,TGTGCCAGCAGCGTAGACAGGTATAGCACAGATACGCAGTATTTT
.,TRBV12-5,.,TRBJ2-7,CASGLGRSYEQYF,TGTGCTAGTGGTTTGGGACGCTCCTACGAGCAGTACTTC
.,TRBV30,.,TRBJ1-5,CAWSEGGAGQPQHF,TGTGCCTGGAGTGAGGGAGGGGCAGGGCAGCCCCAGCATTTT
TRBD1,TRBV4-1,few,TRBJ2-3,CASSQADRASTDTQYF,TGCGCCAGCAGCCAGGCCGACAGGGCGAGCACAGATACGCAGTATTTT
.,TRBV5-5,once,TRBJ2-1,CASSLFRGRSYNEQFF,TGTGCCAGCAGCTTGTTTAGGGGGAGGTCCTACAATGAGCAGTTCTTC
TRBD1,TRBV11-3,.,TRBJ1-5,CASSSIPGQASYSNQPQHF,TGTGCCAGCAGCTCCATCCCGGGACAGGCTAGTTATAGCAATCAGCCCCAGCATTTT
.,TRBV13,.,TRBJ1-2,CASSTRQYGYTF,TGTGCCAGCAGCACCCGACAGTATGGCTACACCTTC
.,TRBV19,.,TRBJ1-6,CASSIVGVGSPLHF,TGTGCCAGTAGTATAGTAGGGGTTGGTTCACCCCTCCACTTT
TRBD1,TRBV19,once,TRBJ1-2,CASSEATGGSYGYTF,TGTGCCAGTAGTGAAGCGACAGGGGGCAGTTATGGCTACACCTTC
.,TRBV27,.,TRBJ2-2,CASSFGRGTTGELFF,TGTGCCAGCAGTTTTGGGAGAGGGACCACCGGGGAGCTGTTTTTT
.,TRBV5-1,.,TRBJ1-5,CASSPGTENQPQHF,TGCGCCAGCAGCCCGGGGACTGAGAATCAGCCCCAGCATTTT
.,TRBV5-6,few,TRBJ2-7,CASSWARAYEQYF,TGTGCCAGCAGCTGGGCCCGGGCCTACGAGCAGTACTTC
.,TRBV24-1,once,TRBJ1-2,CATSDLRGYGYTF,TGTGCCACCAGTGACCTAAGGGGGTATGGCTACACCTTC
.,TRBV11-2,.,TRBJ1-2,CASSSKPGGYGYTF,TGTGCCAGCAGCTCGAAACCTGGGGGCTATGGCTACACCTTC
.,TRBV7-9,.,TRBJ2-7,CASSPGHYEQYF,TGTGCCAGCAGCCCGGGACACTACGAGCAGTACTTC
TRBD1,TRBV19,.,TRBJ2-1,CASSIRGGTGMYNEQFF,TGTGCCAGTAGTATCAGGGGGGGGACAGGGATGTACAATGAGCAGTTCTTC
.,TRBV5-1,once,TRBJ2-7,CASSLSPSYEQYF,TGCGCCAGCAGCTTGTCCCCAAGCTACGAGCAGTACTTC
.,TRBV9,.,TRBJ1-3,CASRSGNTIYF,TGTGCCAGCAGATCTGGAAACACCATATATTTT
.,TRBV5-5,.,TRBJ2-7,CASSLGGRNYEQYF,TGTGCCAGCAGCTTGGGGGGCAGAAACTACGAGCAGTACTTC
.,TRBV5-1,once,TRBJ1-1,CASSFGANTEAFF,TGCGCCAGCAGCTTCGGGGCGAACACTGAAGCTTTCTTT
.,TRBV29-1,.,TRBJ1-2,CSVGSQGYGYTF,TGCAGCGTTGGGTCACAGGGCTATGGCTACACCTTC
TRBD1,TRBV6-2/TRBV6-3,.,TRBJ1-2,CASSPGTGLLAYGYTF,TGTGCCAGCAGCCCCGGGACAGGGCTTCTCGCCTATGGCTACACCTTC
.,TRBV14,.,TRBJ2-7,CASSRQTGVSYEQYF,TGTGCCAGCAGCCGACAGACGGGGGTCTCCTACGAGCAGTACTTC
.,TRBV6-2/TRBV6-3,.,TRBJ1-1,CASSYRRNTEAFF,TGTGCCAGCAGTTACCGCAGGAACACTGAAGCTTTCTTT
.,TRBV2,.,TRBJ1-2,CASSPGARVIDGYTF,TGTGCCAGCAGTCCAGGGGCGCGGGTAATAGATGGCTACACCTTC
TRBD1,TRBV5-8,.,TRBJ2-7,CASTPRGQGVREQYF,TGTGCCAGCACCCCCCGGGGACAGGGGGTTCGGGAGCAGTACTTC
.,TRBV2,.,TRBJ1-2,CASSARNYGYTF,TGTGCCAGCAGTGCTAGGAACTATGGCTACACCTTC
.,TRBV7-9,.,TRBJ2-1,CASSSTDIAHPPYNEQFF,TGTGCCAGCAGCTCCACTGACATAGCGCACCCCCCCTACAATGAGCAGTTCTTC
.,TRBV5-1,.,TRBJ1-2,CASSSGPLQGYTF,TGCGCCAGCAGCTCCGGGCCTCTTCAAGGCTACACCTTC
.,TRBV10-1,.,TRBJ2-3,CASSETPPPGAGDTQYF,TGCGCCAGCAGTGAGACCCCCCCTCCGGGGGCTGGGGATACGCAGTATTTT
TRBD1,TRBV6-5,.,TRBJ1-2,CAIWDRGLQNYGYTF,TGTGCCATATGGGACAGGGGACTCCAAAACTATGGCTACACCTTC
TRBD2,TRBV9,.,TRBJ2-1,CASSVGSGGKEQFF,TGTGCCAGCAGCGTCGGTAGCGGGGGTAAAGAGCAGTTCTTC
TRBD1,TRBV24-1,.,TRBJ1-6,CATSSEPGQANSPLHF,TGTGCCACATCATCGGAACCGGGACAGGCTAATTCACCCCTCCACTTT
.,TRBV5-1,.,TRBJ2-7,CASSLGDTSSGYEQYF,TGCGCCAGCAGCTTGGGGGACACTAGCTCGGGCTACGAGCAGTACTTC
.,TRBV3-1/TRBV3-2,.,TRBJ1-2,CASSQDRGRYGYTF,TGTGCCAGCAGCCAAGACAGGGGTCGCTATGGCTACACCTTC
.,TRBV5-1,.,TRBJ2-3,CASSLARGSGTQYF,TGCGCCAGCAGCTTGGCCAGGGGAAGTGGTACGCAGTATTTT
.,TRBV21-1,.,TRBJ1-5,CASSAQGGKSNQPQHF,TGTGCCAGCAGCGCGCAGGGAGGGAAGAGCAATCAGCCCCAGCATTTT